This TCR beta chain was identified in a study of CD8+ T cells in alopecia areata. Study-wide background: The authors grafted skin from 6-12-month-old C3H/HeJ donors with spontaneous alopecia onto roughly 7-10-week-old female C3H/HeJ mice.

This clone occurred many times. The antigen is undetermined. Any gene name here is a mouse gene name. The read comes to an end 4 residues before the CDR3 does, leaving the germline J gene to fill in the end. After pooling, cutaneous lymph node cells were sorted with CD4, CD8alpha, NKG2D, NKG2ACE and other markers. With V trimmed by 0 bases and J by 1 base, 4 bases remained unmatched. The germline gives CDR1 FNHDT, CDR2 SITEND (reference sequence). The CDR3 has 16 amino acids. cDNA prepared by RNA extraction and subsequent reverse transcription served as the template for sequencing. The protocol was immunoSEQ multiplex PCR, while the TCRdb copy is restricted to in-frame clones and leaves out a portion. Listed here are about 4,000 clones without any singletons, the top ten holding 30% to 40%. Study findings and constraints: Alopecia totalis/universalis scalp especially showed more expanded CD8+ clones than normal scalp.

The sample consisted of CD8+ T cells sorted from a lymph node. This sequence joins TRBV19 and TRBJ2-5; 8 bases align to TRBD2. This clonotype was obtained from a C3H/HeJ mouse with alopecia areata. This strain has MHC haplotype H2-k. The chain's CDR3 is CASSIGLWGDQDTQYF. CDR3 bases read: TGTGCCAGCAGTATAGGCCTCTGGGGGGACCAAGAC.